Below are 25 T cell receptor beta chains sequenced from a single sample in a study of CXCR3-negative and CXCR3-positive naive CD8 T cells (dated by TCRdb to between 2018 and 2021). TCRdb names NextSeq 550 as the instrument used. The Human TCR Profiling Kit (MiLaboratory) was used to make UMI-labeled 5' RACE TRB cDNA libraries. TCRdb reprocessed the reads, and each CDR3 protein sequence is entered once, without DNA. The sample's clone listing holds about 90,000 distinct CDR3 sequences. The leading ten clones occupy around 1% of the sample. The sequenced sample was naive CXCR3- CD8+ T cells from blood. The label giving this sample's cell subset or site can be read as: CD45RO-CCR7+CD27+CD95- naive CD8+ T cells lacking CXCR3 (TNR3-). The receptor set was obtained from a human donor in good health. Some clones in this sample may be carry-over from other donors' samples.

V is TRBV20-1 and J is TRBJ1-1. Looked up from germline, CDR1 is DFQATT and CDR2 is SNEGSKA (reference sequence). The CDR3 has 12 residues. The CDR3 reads CSAWPSFTEAFF.

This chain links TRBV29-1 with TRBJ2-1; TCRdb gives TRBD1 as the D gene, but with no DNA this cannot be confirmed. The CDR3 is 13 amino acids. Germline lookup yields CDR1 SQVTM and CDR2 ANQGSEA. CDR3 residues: CSVEVWGRDEQFF.

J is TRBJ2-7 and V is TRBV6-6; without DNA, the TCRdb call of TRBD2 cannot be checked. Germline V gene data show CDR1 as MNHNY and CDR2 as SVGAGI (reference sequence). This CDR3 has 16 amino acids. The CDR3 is CASSNPPGPKRGEQYF.

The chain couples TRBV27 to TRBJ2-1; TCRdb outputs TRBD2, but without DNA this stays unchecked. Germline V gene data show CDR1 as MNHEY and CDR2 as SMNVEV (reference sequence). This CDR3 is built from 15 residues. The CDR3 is CASRTGAVVYNEQFF.

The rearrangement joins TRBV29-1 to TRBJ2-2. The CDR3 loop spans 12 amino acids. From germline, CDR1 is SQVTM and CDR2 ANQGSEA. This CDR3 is CSVFLNTGELFF.

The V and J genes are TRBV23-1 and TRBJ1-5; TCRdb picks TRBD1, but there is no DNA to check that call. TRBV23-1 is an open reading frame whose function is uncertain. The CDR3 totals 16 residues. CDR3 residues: CASSQSFTGVGQPQHF.

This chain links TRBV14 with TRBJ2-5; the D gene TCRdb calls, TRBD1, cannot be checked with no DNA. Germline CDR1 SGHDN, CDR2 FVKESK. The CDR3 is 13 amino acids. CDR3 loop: CASSGGARETQYF.

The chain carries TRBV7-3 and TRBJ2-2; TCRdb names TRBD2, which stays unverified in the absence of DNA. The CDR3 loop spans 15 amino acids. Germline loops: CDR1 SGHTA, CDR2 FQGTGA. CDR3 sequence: CASSLLGEATGELFF.

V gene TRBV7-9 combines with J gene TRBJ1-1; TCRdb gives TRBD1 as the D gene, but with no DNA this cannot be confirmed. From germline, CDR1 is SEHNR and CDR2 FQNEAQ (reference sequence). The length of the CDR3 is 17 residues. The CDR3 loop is CASSATGQGRSGEEAFF. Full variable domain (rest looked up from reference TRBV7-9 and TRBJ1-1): DTGVSQNPRHKITKRGQNVTFRCDPISEHNRLYWYRQTLGQGPEFLTYFQNEAQLEKSRLLSDRFSAERPKGSFSTLEIQRTEQGDSAMYLCASSATGQGRSGEEAFFGQGTRLTVV.

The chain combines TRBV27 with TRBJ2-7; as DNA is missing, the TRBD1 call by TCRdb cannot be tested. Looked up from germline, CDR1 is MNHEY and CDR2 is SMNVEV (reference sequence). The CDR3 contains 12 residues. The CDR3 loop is CASSSQGYEQYF.

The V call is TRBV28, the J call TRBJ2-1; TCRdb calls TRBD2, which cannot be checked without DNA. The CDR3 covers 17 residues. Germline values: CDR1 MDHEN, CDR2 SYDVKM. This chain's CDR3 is CASSSVTSGDDYNEQFF.

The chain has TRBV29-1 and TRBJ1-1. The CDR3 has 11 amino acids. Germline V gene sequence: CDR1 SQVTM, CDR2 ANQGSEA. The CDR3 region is CSVLLNTEAFF.

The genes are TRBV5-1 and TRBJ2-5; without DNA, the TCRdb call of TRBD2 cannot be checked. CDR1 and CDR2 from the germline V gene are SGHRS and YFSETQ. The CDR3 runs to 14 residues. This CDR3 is CASSLEGGAETQYF. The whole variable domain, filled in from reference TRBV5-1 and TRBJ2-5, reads KAGVTQTPRYLIKTRGQQVTLSCSPISGHRSVSWYQQTPGQGLQFLFEYFSETQRNKGNFPGRFSGRQFSNSRSEMNVSTLELGDSALYLCASSLEGGAETQYFGPGTRLLVL.

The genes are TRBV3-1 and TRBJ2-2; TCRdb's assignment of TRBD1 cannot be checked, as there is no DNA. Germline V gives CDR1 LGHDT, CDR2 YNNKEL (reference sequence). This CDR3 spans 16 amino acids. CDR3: CASSQMMSEVSGELFF.

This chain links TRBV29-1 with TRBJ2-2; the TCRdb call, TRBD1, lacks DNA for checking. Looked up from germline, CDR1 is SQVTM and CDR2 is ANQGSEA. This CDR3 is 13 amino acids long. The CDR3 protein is CSVYGTNTGELFF.

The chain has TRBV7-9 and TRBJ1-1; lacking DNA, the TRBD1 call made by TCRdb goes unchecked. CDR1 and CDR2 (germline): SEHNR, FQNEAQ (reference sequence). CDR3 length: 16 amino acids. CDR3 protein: CASSQLWGGRDTEAFF.

CDR3: CASSQLGGSRETQYF. V gene TRBV6-2 or TRBV6-3 combines with J gene TRBJ2-5. There are 15 residues in the CDR3. Germline CDR1 reads MNHEY; CDR2 reads SVGEGT.

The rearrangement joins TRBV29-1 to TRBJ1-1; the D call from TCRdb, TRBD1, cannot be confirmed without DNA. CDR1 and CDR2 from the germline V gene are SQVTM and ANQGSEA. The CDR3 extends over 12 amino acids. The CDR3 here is CSVEKVGAEAFF.

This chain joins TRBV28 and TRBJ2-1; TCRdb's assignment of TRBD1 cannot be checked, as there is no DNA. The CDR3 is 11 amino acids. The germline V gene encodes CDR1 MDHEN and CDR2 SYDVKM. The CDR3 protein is CASRQGTEQFF.

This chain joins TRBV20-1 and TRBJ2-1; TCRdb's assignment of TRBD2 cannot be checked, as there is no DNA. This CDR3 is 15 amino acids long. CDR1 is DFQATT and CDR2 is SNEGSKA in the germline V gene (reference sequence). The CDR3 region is CSARVQVAGEDEQFF.

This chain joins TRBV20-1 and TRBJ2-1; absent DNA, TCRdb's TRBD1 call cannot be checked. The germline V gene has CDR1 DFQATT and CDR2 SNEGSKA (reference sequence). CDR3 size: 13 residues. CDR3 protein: CSAARPGGNEQFF.

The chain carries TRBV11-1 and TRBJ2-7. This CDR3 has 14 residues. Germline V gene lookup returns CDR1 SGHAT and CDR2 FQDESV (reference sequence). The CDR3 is CASSVNRGSYEQYF.

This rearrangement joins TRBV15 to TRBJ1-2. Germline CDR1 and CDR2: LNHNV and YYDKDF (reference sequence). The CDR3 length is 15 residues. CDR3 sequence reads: CATSRDSGRDYGYTF.

CDR3 sequence: CASSATWENNEKLFF. The V and J genes are TRBV27 and TRBJ1-4. The CDR3 loop spans 15 amino acids. The germline V gene has CDR1 MNHEY and CDR2 SMNVEV (reference sequence).

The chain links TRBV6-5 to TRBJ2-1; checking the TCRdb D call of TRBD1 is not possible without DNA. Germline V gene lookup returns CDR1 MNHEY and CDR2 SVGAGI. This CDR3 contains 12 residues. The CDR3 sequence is CASTQTGEEQFF.